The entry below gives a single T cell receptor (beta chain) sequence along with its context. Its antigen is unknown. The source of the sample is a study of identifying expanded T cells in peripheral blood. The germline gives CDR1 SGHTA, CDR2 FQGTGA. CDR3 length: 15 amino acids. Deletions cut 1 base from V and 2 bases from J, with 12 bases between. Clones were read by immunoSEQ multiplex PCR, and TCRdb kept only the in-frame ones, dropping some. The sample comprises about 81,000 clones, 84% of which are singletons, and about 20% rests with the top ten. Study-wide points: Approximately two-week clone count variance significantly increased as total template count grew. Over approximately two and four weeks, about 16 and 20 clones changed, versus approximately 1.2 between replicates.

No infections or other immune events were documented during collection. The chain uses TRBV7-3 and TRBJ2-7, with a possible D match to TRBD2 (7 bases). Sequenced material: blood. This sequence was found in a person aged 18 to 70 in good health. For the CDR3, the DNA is TGTGCCAGCAGCTTAAGGGGAGGGGGAGCCTACGAGCAGTACTTC. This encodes CASSLRGGGAYEQYF.